A selection of T cell receptor beta chains follows, all from one sample in a study of T cell changes during pregnancy in multiple sclerosis. TCRdb's table, derived via immunoSEQ multiplex PCR, lists solely in-frame clones and lacks some. The sample lists some 60,000 clones; approximately 91% were seen once. Sequenced material: peripheral blood, taken in the second trimester of pregnancy. Source of these receptors: a female donor with multiple sclerosis, enrolled in a pregnancy study. Both conserved end residues are part of each CDR3. The D gene is left open where the match is weak. Only some rows state a clone size, as once, few, many or a class for expanded clones.

NA	TRBJ2-1	11	NA	TRBV2	TGTGCCAGCACCCTCAGGGGCGAGGGGTTCTTC	CASTLRGEGFF
TRBD1	TRBJ2-7	15	NA	TRBV4-1	TGCGCCAGCAGCCACCCTGGACAGGGAATCTACGAGCAGTACTTC	CASSHPGQGIYEQYF
NA	TRBJ1-5	15	NA	TRBV6-1	TGTGCCAGCAGCTCGGGAGCTCGGGGCAATCAGCCCCAGCATTTT	CASSSGARGNQPQHF
NA	TRBJ1-4	19	NA	TRBV7-6	TGTGCCAGCAGCCCGAACCCGAGAAGGGGAGGATCTGCTAATGAAAAACTGTTTTTT	CASSPNPRRGGSANEKLFF
NA	TRBJ2-7	15	NA	TRBV5-1	TGCGCCAGCAGCTTGGTAATGGGGGGGGCAAACGAGCAGTACTTC	CASSLVMGGANEQYF
TRBD2	TRBJ2-1	16	NA	TRBV7-3	TGTGCCAGCAGCTTAGATTCTAGCGGGGTATACAATGAGCAGTTCTTC	CASSLDSSGVYNEQFF
NA	TRBJ1-4	14	NA	TRBV5-4	TGTGCCAGCAGCTTGTGGCAGGGACAAGAAAAACTGTTTTTT	CASSLWQGQEKLFF
TRBD1	TRBJ2-7	16	once	TRBV5-6	TGTGCCAGCAGCGGACGACAGGGGCGAAACCCGTACGAGCAGTACTTC	CASSGRQGRNPYEQYF
NA	TRBJ2-1	15	NA	TRBV2	TGTGCCAGCAGTAGCTGGACGTTAGCGGCGAATGAGCAGTTCTTC	CASSSWTLAANEQFF
TRBD2	TRBJ2-3	13	NA	TRBV6-4	TGTGCCAGCAGTGGCTCGACCGGGACTAGGCAGTATTTT	CASSGSTGTRQYF
TRBD1	TRBJ1-1	14	NA	TRBV6-5	TGTGCCAGCAGTCCGGGGACAGGCAACACTGAAGCTTTCTTT	CASSPGTGNTEAFF
NA	TRBJ1-5	15	NA	TRBV7-8	TGTGCCAGCAGCTTACAAGGGGTGGAAAATCAGCCCCAGCATTTT	CASSLQGVENQPQHF
NA	TRBJ1-1	13	NA	TRBV2	TGTGCCAGCAGTGCACAGCCGAACACTGAAGCTTTCTTT	CASSAQPNTEAFF
NA	TRBJ1-4	16	NA	TRBV18	TGTGCCAGCTCACCAACAGTGGGTGGTGGGGCTGAAAAACTGTTTTTT	CASSPTVGGGAEKLFF
NA	TRBJ1-2	14	few	TRBV2	TGTGCCAGCAGTCCCACAGGGTCGGGGTATGGCTACACCTTC	CASSPTGSGYGYTF
NA	TRBJ2-5	13	NA	TRBV27	TGTGCCAGCAGTTCAATCCGGCGGGAGACCCAGTACTTC	CASSSIRRETQYF
TRBD1	TRBJ1-2	15	NA	TRBV7-2	TGTGCCAGCAGCCCCGCGACAGGGAGGAGCTATGGCTACACCTTC	CASSPATGRSYGYTF
NA	TRBJ1-5	16	NA	TRBV4-1	TGCGCCAGCAGCCAAGATCCGGAACAGGTCGATCAGCCCCAGCATTTT	CASSQDPEQVDQPQHF
TRBD1	TRBJ2-5	14	NA	TRBV9	TGTGCCAGCAGCCCAATGGGGACAGGAGAGACCCAGTACTTC	CASSPMGTGETQYF
TRBD1	TRBJ1-4	16	NA	TRBV9	TGTGCCAGCAGCGAGAGGAGGGACAGACTAATGAAAAAACTGTTTTTT	CASSERRDRLMKKLFF
NA	TRBJ2-1	14	once	TRBV2	TGTGCCAGCAGTTTGGGGACTCCCTACAATGAGCAGTTCTTC	CASSLGTPYNEQFF
NA	TRBJ2-3	15	NA	TRBV15	TGTGCCACCAGGAGTATCGGGGGTTACACAGATACGCAGTATTTT	CATRSIGGYTDTQYF
TRBD2	TRBJ2-1	16	NA	TRBV5-1	TGCGCCAGCCAGCCGGGGGGTTCCCGCTCCTACAATGAGCAGTTCTTC	CASQPGGSRSYNEQFF
TRBD1	TRBJ1-1	13	NA	TRBV7-2	TGTGCCAGCAGCCCGGACAGGACCATTGAAGCTTTCTTT	CASSPDRTIEAFF
NA	TRBJ1-3	18	NA	TRBV4-3	TGCGCCAGCAGCCTTAACCCCCCGACAAGGGGCTCTGGAAACACCATATATTTT	CASSLNPPTRGSGNTIYF
NA	TRBJ1-3	15	NA	TRBV29-1	TGCAGCGTTCTCGGGGGGGCCAGCTCTGGAAACACCATATATTTT	CSVLGGASSGNTIYF
NA	TRBJ1-6	14	NA	TRBV7-9	TGTGCCAGCAGCCGCCCGGGATGGAATTCACCCCTCCACTTT	CASSRPGWNSPLHF
NA	TRBJ2-1	13	NA	TRBV30	TGTGCCTGGTCTTCAGGGGCTGACAATGAGCAGTTCTTC	CAWSSGADNEQFF
NA	TRBJ1-6	13	NA	TRBV6-6	TGTGCCAGCAGTTCCCAAGCGAATTCACCCCTCCACTTT	CASSSQANSPLHF
NA	TRBJ1-1	16	NA	TRBV27	TGTGCCAGCAGTTTATCGGGCGCGATAATCAACACTGAAGCTTTCTTT	CASSLSGAIINTEAFF
TRBD2	TRBJ2-1	16	NA	TRBV9	TGTGCCAGCAGCGTAGGACTAGCGGGGGAATACAATGAGCAGTTCTTC	CASSVGLAGEYNEQFF
TRBD1	TRBJ2-4	15	NA	TRBV19	TGTGCCAGTAGTGTCTCGGGACAGGGAGCAAACATTCAGTACTTC	CASSVSGQGANIQYF
NA	TRBJ2-7	15	once	TRBV14	TGTGCCAGCAGCCAAGGGTACAGGCCTACCTACGAGCAGTACTTC	CASSQGYRPTYEQYF
TRBD2	TRBJ2-1	16	NA	TRBV4-2	TGTGCCAGCAGCCAAGAAGCTAGCGGGGGGGCCAATGAGCAGTTCTTC	CASSQEASGGANEQFF
TRBD1	TRBJ1-1	14	NA	TRBV29-1	TGCAGCGCAAATAAACAGGGGGCGGCCACTGAAGCTTTCTTT	CSANKQGAATEAFF
TRBD2	TRBJ2-5	15	NA	TRBV9	TGTGCCAGCAGCTACCATAGCGGGGGGGGTGAGACCCAGTACTTC	CASSYHSGGGETQYF
NA	TRBJ1-2	13	NA	TRBV5-4	TGTGCCAGCAGCTTGGAAGCCAATTATGGCTACACCTTC	CASSLEANYGYTF
TRBD1	TRBJ2-5	16	NA	TRBV4-1	TGCGCCAGCAGCCAAGTCCGGACAGGGCCTCAAGAGACCCAGTACTTC	CASSQVRTGPQETQYF
NA	TRBJ1-2	12	NA	TRBV7-9	TGTGCCAGCAGCTTAGAATATCATGGCTACACCTTC	CASSLEYHGYTF
TRBD1	TRBJ2-4	15	NA	TRBV29-1	TGCAGCGTCTCACCCCCGGGACAGGGGGCAAACATTCAGTACTTC	CSVSPPGQGANIQYF
NA	TRBJ1-1	16	NA	TRBV30	TGTGCCTGGGGCAATCGGAGGGAATCAAGGAACACTGAAGCTTTCTTT	CAWGNRRESRNTEAFF
NA	TRBJ2-1	15	NA	TRBV5-1	TGCGCCAGCAGCTTGGGATCAGGGGTATACAATGAGCAGTTCTTC	CASSLGSGVYNEQFF
TRBD2	TRBJ2-2	12	NA	TRBV28	TGTGCCAGCAGGGGGGGGACCGGGGAGCTGTTTTTT	CASRGGTGELFF
NA	TRBJ2-3	15	once	TRBV5-4	TGTGCCAGCAGCTCTACTTTGTACGGCACAGATACGCAGTATTTT	CASSSTLYGTDTQYF
TRBD1	TRBJ2-1	15	NA	TRBV6-5	TGTGCCAGCAGTTACACTATAGGGGGCCTCAATGAGCAGTTCTTC	CASSYTIGGLNEQFF
TRBD1	TRBJ1-6	15	NA	TRBV28	TGTGCCAGCAGTTCCTGGACAGGTGAAAGATCACCCCTCCACTTT	CASSSWTGERSPLHF
NA	TRBJ2-1	13	NA	TRBV2	TGTGCCAGCAGTGGGAACAGCTACAATGAGCAGTTCTTC	CASSGNSYNEQFF
NA	TRBJ2-5	15	once	TRBV1	TGCACCAGCAGCCAAGATAGCGGGGGCGGGGAGACCCAGTACTTC	CTSSQDSGGGETQYF
NA	TRBJ1-3	15	NA	TRBV18	TGTGCCAGCTCGAACTATGGGAGCTCTGGAAACACCATATATTTT	CASSNYGSSGNTIYF
NA	TRBJ1-2	19	NA	TRBV30	TGTGCCTGGAGTATGGTAGGAGGGGTCAGCTGGAGTTTGGGATATGGCTACACCTTC	CAWSMVGGVSWSLGYGYTF
TRBD1	TRBJ1-5	14	NA	TRBV2	TGTGCCAGCAGTGGCGGGACAGGGGTTCAGCCCCAGCATTTT	CASSGGTGVQPQHF
NA	TRBJ2-5	13	NA	TRBV5-6	TGTGCCAGCAGCTTGGCTTTCCAAGAGACCCAGTACTTC	CASSLAFQETQYF
NA	TRBJ2-3	12	NA	TRBV9	TGTGCCAGCAGCATATCCACAGATACGCAGTATTTT	CASSISTDTQYF
TRBD2	TRBJ2-3	16	NA	TRBV5-4	TGTGCCAGCAGCACTCGACTAGCGGGGGGCACAGATACGCAGTATTTT	CASSTRLAGGTDTQYF
NA	TRBJ1-2	14	once	TRBV30	TGTGCCTGGAGTTTGGGCAGGGGTGTTGGTGGCTACACCTTC	CAWSLGRGVGGYTF
TRBD1	TRBJ1-2	15	NA	TRBV28	TGTGCCAGCAGTTTAACTCCGGGACAGATCTATGGCTACACCTTC	CASSLTPGQIYGYTF